This T cell receptor beta chain was sequenced for a study of human T cells and chemical hapten exposure. Study information: The patients, most of them female, presented with alopecia areata, totalis or universalis.

What the library attached to individual cDNA molecules were unique molecular identifiers. TCRdb reprocessed the RACE reads via MiXCR and lists one record per CDR3 protein. This sample has nearly 350,000 distinct CDR3 sequences, with around 7% found just once. CDR1 is SNHLY and CDR2 is FYNNEI in the germline V gene. This CDR3 contains 12 residues. Trimming removed 6 bases from V and 7 bases from J, with 9 bases in between. The sample's time point: patch test 1, 2 weeks after DPC sensitization. The treatment here: therapeutic diphenylcyclopropenone sensitization with weekly scalp DPC. Sequenced here: whole blood, sampled in connection with sensitization to the hapten diphenylcyclopropenone (DPC). This rearrangement joins TRBV2 to TRBJ2-2; no definite D call. This clonotype was sampled from a woman aged 18-29 years with alopecia areata. Some clones in this sample may be carry-over from other donors' samples. This CDR3 reads CASRLQVGELFF. The CDR3 DNA reads as TGTGCCAGCAGACTCCAGGTCGGGGAGCTGTTTTTT.